Listed below are T cell receptor beta chains from one sample, sequenced in a study of blood T cell repertoires in COVID-19. Method: immunoSEQ multiplex PCR; TCRdb's copy keeps in-frame clones and lacks some. The top ten hold 8.8% of the sample, which has under 300,000 clones, around 89% seen once. Sequenced: PBMCs or T cells enriched from blood (not recorded which). These receptors all stem from a middle-aged man who had recovered from COVID-19. The CDR3 runs from the conserved cysteine through the conserved F or W. A D gene is named only where the DNA matches it firmly. Only part of the rows carry a size: once, few, many, or a class if the clone is expanded.

TRBD1	TRBJ2-3	once	TRBV14	CASSQDGQETSTDTQYF	TGTGCCAGCAGCCAAGACGGACAGGAGACTAGCACAGATACGCAGTATTTT
TRBD1	TRBJ2-7	-	TRBV28	CASSATGTGSYEQYF	TGTGCCAGCAGCGCCACCGGGACAGGGTCCTACGAGCAGTACTTC
-	TRBJ1-1	-	TRBV15	CATSRGAVEAFF	TGTGCCACCAGCAGAGGGGCAGTCGAAGCTTTCTTT
-	TRBJ2-6	-	TRBV10-3	CAISAGLGPGANVLTF	TGTGCCATCAGTGCGGGACTCGGACCCGGGGCCAACGTCCTGACTTTC
-	TRBJ2-7	-	TRBV28	CASSLGSSYEQYF	TGTGCCAGCAGTTTAGGGAGCTCCTACGAGCAGTACTTC
-	TRBJ2-2	-	TRBV7-9	CASSLAGATTGELFF	TGTGCCAGCAGCTTAGCGGGAGCGACCACCGGGGAGCTGTTTTTT
-	TRBJ1-5	few	TRBV6-1	CASSESGGDYQPQHF	TGTGCCAGCAGTGAAAGTGGAGGGGACTATCAGCCCCAGCATTTT
-	TRBJ2-5	-	TRBV24-1	CATSDGPRGRETQYF	TGTGCCACCAGTGATGGGCCCAGGGGCCGAGAGACCCAGTACTTC
-	TRBJ1-6	-	TRBV6-5	CASRRTGYNSPLHF	TGTGCCAGCAGACGAACAGGGTATAACTCACCCCTCCACTTT
TRBD1	TRBJ1-1	-	TRBV25-1	CASSEEWDRGRAFF	TGTGCCAGCAGTGAAGAATGGGACAGGGGGCGAGCTTTCTTT
-	TRBJ1-4	-	TRBV28	CAVIDTNEKLFF	TGTGCCGTAATCGACACCAATGAAAAACTGTTTTTT
-	TRBJ2-3	few	TRBV6-1	CASSEVYTDTQYF	TGTGCCAGCAGTGAAGTATACACAGATACGCAGTATTTT
-	TRBJ2-7	-	TRBV3-1/TRBV3-2	CASSHDSYEQYF	TGTGCCAGCAGCCATGACTCTTACGAGCAGTACTTC
TRBD1	TRBJ1-4	-	TRBV6-5	CASAPMGQPNEKLFF	TGTGCCAGCGCCCCAATGGGACAGCCAAATGAAAAACTGTTTTTT
TRBD2	TRBJ2-5	-	TRBV10-3	CAISGGREETQYF	TGTGCCATCAGTGGTGGGAGGGAAGAGACCCAGTACTTC
TRBD2	TRBJ2-5	-	TRBV29-1	CSVGPPSGGAETQYF	TGCAGCGTTGGCCCCCCTAGCGGGGGGGCGGAGACCCAGTACTTC
TRBD1	TRBJ2-7	-	TRBV5-4	CASSSGTGPYEQYF	TGTGCCAGCAGCTCCGGGACAGGACCCTACGAGCAGTACTTC
-	TRBJ1-4	-	TRBV28	CASSLSGATNEKLFF	TGTGCCAGCAGTTTGTCAGGGGCAACTAATGAAAAACTGTTTTTT
-	TRBJ1-5	-	TRBV3-1/TRBV3-2	CASSQDPRYNQPQHF	TGTGCCAGCAGCCAAGATCCCAGATACAATCAGCCCCAGCATTTT
TRBD1	TRBJ2-7	-	TRBV28	CASSGEGRGSYEQYF	TGTGCCAGCAGCGGGGAAGGCAGGGGGTCCTACGAGCAGTACTTC
-	TRBJ1-6	-	TRBV9	CASSVGRGAFDSPLHF	TGTGCCAGCAGCGTAGGACGGGGGGCGTTCGATTCACCCCTCCACTTT
TRBD2	TRBJ2-7	-	TRBV9	CASSVAPGSGDYEQYF	TGTGCCAGCAGCGTAGCTCCCGGTAGCGGGGACTACGAGCAGTACTTC
TRBD2	TRBJ2-4	-	TRBV4-1	CASSPGLAVGAAKNIQYF	TGCGCCAGCAGCCCCGGACTAGCGGTGGGCGCGGCCAAAAACATTCAGTACTTC
-	TRBJ2-2	-	TRBV19	CASSHARQGYGELFF	TGTGCCAGTAGTCACGCCCGACAAGGTTACGGGGAGCTGTTTTTT
TRBD1	TRBJ1-1	-	TRBV27	CASSLHRGLTEAFF	TGTGCCAGCAGTTTGCACAGGGGGCTCACTGAAGCTTTCTTT
TRBD2	TRBJ2-4	-	TRBV27	CASSNFGAGGPFTALNIQYF	TGTGCCAGCAGTAACTTTGGGGCGGGAGGGCCGTTCACTGCGTTAAACATTCAGTACTTC
-	TRBJ1-1	-	TRBV7-9	CASSFGPNTEAFF	TGTGCCAGCAGCTTTGGGCCGAACACTGAAGCTTTCTTT
-	TRBJ2-7	-	TRBV7-8	CASSLAYREQYF	TGTGCCAGCAGCTTAGCTTATCGCGAGCAGTACTTC
-	TRBJ2-1	-	TRBV12-3/TRBV12-4	CASSSARYEQFF	TGTGCCAGCAGTTCCGCTAGGTATGAGCAGTTCTTC
TRBD2	TRBJ2-3	-	TRBV7-2	CASSPTFAGGPDTQYF	TGTGCCAGCAGCCCTACGTTTGCGGGGGGGCCAGATACGCAGTATTTT
-	TRBJ2-5	once	TRBV7-2	CASSLVAGVEETQYF	TGTGCCAGCAGCTTAGTAGCCGGGGTCGAAGAGACCCAGTACTTC
-	TRBJ1-3	-	TRBV5-1	CASSLRGQPSSGNTIYF	TGCGCCAGCAGCTTGAGAGGACAGCCTAGCTCTGGAAACACCATATATTTT
-	TRBJ2-5	-	TRBV7-9	CASSLWVGETQYF	TGTGCCAGCAGCTTGTGGGTCGGGGAGACCCAGTACTTC
-	TRBJ1-1	-	TRBV2	CASRDTPMNTEAFF	TGTGCCAGCAGAGATACACCAATGAACACTGAAGCTTTCTTT
TRBD1	TRBJ1-2	-	TRBV3-1/TRBV3-2	CASTLLGQGGYGYTF	TGTGCCAGCACCCTCCTCGGACAGGGAGGGTATGGCTACACCTTC
TRBD1	TRBJ1-3	-	TRBV7-7	CASSAGTGISGNTIYF	TGTGCTAGCAGCGCCGGGACAGGGATCTCTGGAAACACCATATATTTT